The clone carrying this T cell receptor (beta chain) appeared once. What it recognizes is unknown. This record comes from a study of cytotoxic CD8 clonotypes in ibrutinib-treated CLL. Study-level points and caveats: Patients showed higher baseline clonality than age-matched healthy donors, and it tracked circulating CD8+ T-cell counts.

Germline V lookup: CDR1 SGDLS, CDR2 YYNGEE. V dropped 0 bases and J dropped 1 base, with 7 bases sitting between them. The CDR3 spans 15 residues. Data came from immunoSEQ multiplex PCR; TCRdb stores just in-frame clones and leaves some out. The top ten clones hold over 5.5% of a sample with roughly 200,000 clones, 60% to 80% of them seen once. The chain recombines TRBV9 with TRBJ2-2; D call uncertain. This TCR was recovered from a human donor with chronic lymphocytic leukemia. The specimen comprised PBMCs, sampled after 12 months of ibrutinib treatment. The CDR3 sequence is CASSVVNRNTGELFF. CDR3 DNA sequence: TGTGCCAGCAGCGTAGTGAACAGGAACACCGGGGAGCTGTTTTTT.